This T cell receptor (beta chain) was sequenced in a study of blood T cells in healthy people across ages (dated by TCRdb to between 2015 and 2017). Broadly, across the study: In model experiments, roughly one uniquely barcoded TCR beta cDNA molecule per two T cells was captured by template switching. Age-related changes in TCR beta repertoire diversity were measured in the study by deep sequencing normalized with unique cDNA molecular identifiers. The donors were divided into four age groups: young (average around 15 years), middle-aged (around 41), aged (around 67) and long-lived (approximately 74). To avoid experimental bias, donors of different ages were distributed randomly across sequencing lanes. For two donors (one aged 18 to 29 and one aged 80 or older), the study analyzed two additional independent replicas of 1 million unique cDNA reads from the same blood draw.

The study at large found these results: Since profiling was done on bulk unsorted PBMCs, naive and antigen-experienced compartments could not be conclusively compared. Compared with the aged group, the long-lived group had more naive CD4+ T cells, fewer expanded clones and increased TCR diversity, a pattern suggesting age selection. Observed TCR beta diversity per million T cells fell roughly linearly with age, and a significant reduction was already apparent by age around 44. A strong correlation was found between observed TCR beta diversity and the percentage of naive T cells measured by flow cytometry. Because the CMV infection status of the donors was unknown, age-related changes in expanded clonotypes may potentially have been confounded. Total diversity estimates from one million sequenced T cells were considered lower bounds and underestimates.

The method was 5' RACE. A second about 7 to 11 cycle PCR used a sample-barcoded 5' primer and a J-beta primer mix. A template-switch 5' adaptor carrying 12 random nucleotides introduced a unique molecular identifier onto each TCR beta cDNA molecule. Each sample yielded at least 2.5 million CDR3-containing paired-end reads. First-strand cDNA was synthesized from all RNA with the Mint cDNA synthesis kit, primed by a TRBC-specific oligonucleotide. After uracil-DNA glycosylase treatment, a first 18-cycle PCR used universal primers M1SS and BC2_uni_R on all cDNA. The paper's processing steps were these. For normalization, 1 million high-quality reads were randomly selected from each sample, with every read carrying a distinct molecular identifier. Reads sharing molecular identifiers were discarded rather than binned into consensus sequences. MiTCR, run with a Q25 quality threshold and the strictest error-elimination algorithm, handled CDR3 identification, clonotype clustering and error correction. Lower-bound total TCR beta diversity was estimated with a nonparametric unseen species model using Euler transformation. TCRdb ran its own pipeline on the public reads, namely fastp trimming at Q25 and MiXCR clone calling, and kept in-frame beta chains. Here each entry gathers all rows of one CDR3 protein and keeps the most common genes and DNA. TCRdb, rather than the study authors, made the V and J calls. This sample lists 1.8 million or so distinct CDR3 sequences; roughly two fifths were detected once. Approximately 22% of the sample goes to the ten largest clones.

Worth noting for this clonotype: The antigen it binds to is not known. No clone much larger than this one lies a single base away; base qualities are absent.

Donors were 35 to 40 systemically healthy Caucasian individuals from Russia aged about 6 to 100 years. Approximately 9.7 milliliters of peripheral blood were drawn from each donor into EDTA-treated Vacutainer tubes. Ficoll-Paque density-gradient centrifugation was used to isolate PBMCs, with at least 7 million obtained per sample. Trizol reagent was used to extract total RNA from PBMCs, with at least 5.5 micrograms per sample. For every donor, flow cytometry on a PBMC aliquot measured the percentage of naive CD45RAhigh/CD27high T cells. Taken from cysteine to phenylalanine, the CDR3 has 13 residues. CDR3 DNA only is kept here, 39 bases in frame from base 1. The trim is 6 bases for V and 5 bases for J, with a gap of 16 bases between the germline ends. Taken from the germline V gene, the CDR1 and CDR2 loops are SQVTM and ANQGSEA.

Here the chain combines TRBV29-1 and TRBJ1-2; the D gene identity is not certain. The sequence was obtained from a human donor in good health. Sequencing was done on a sample of blood. The DNA sequence is TGCAGCGTGATGCCAAACGGGGTATATGGCTACACCTTC. This translates into CSVMPNGVYGYTF.